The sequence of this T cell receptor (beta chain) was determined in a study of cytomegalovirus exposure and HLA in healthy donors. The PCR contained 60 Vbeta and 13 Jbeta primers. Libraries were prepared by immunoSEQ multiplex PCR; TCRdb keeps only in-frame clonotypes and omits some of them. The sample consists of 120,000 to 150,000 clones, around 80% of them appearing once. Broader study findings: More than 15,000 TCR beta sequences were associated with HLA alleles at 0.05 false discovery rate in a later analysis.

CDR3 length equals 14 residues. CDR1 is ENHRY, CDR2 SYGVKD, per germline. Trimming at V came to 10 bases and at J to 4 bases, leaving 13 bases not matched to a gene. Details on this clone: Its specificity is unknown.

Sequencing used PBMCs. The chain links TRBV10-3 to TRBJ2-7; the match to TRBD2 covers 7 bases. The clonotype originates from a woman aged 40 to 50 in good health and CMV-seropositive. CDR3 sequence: CATSGGGEFYEQYF. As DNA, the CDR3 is TGTGCCACATCGGGTGGGGGGGAGTTTTACGAGCAGTACTTC.